This T cell receptor (beta chain) was profiled in a study of T cells in Graves' hyperthyroidism and ophthalmopathy (dated by TCRdb to between 2018 and 2020). Regarding the complete study: Peripheral blood samples were taken at initial diagnosis, before any treatment was given. A discovery cohort of about a hundred patients, roughly 45 with Graves' ophthalmopathy and 55 to 65 with stable Graves' hyperthyroidism, was used to find distinguishing TCR V-J signatures. Whether ophthalmopathy could be predicted prospectively was tested in an independent validation cohort made up of approximately 19 hyperthyroidism patients plus 17 patients who later progressed to ophthalmopathy. The 90 to 100 discovery patients were randomly split 7:3 into training and test sets. In addition, the study compared T-cell repertoires in thyroid tissue and in blood from roughly six Graves' hyperthyroidism patients. After sampling, hyperthyroidism patients received methimazole starting at 30 mg daily, and ophthalmopathy patients received high-dose intravenous methylprednisolone. TCR Vbeta CDR3 sequencing of roughly 140 peripheral blood samples (roughly 41 ophthalmopathy, 75 hyperthyroidism and some 17 progressor patients) is reported in the paper.

The TCR beta CDR3 regions were amplified from the RNA transcripts. The TCR CDR3 was subjected to a first round of RT-PCR using the HTBI primer set and the Qiagen OneStep RT-PCR kit. Libraries were constructed in a second round of multiplex PCR, after which size selection and purification were performed. Libraries were sequenced paired-end with 100 bp reads on an Illumina HiSeq2000. In the authors' own workflow: SOAPnuke was used to process the raw data, removing reads that contained adapters or uncalled bases, had a mean Phred below 15, or lacked an exact match to the constant primer or identifier. COPE v1.2.5 was used to merge the high-quality paired reads, and each unique nucleotide sequence was defined as a clonotype. MiTCR v1.1 was used to align clonotypes to the IMGT TRBV, TRBD and TRBJ reference segments. Only V-J combinations with frequency above 0.0001, covering approximately 99% of repertoires, were analysed. A TCS score was defined as the ratio between F50 (clonal expansion) and ExV (chaos), using BLOSUM62-based TCRdist between CDR3 peptides within each V-J. Welch's t-statistics and random forest reduced roughly 530 V-J features to roughly 13, which were used in a naive Bayes classifier (R e1071). Clones were called with MiXCR by TCRdb after fastp trimmed the public reads at Q25, and only in-frame beta chains were retained. Under each unique CDR3 protein, matching rows form one entry showing the most common genes and DNA. TCRdb, not the original authors, processed these V and J calls. The sample table contains 600,000 or so distinct CDR3 sequences; only one count was recorded for approximately 15% of them. Roughly an eighth of the sample is taken by the ten largest.

Ophthalmopathy patients had moderately to severely active disease, Clinical Activity Score of at least 3, NOSPECS grade of at least 4, and duration under 3 months. Exclusion was applied to patients with uncontrolled infections, other autoimmune diseases, pregnancy or lactation. Diagnoses relied on clinical symptoms, serum thyroxine and TRAb, thyroid ultrasound and orbital computed tomography. PBMCs were separated from under 11 ml of fresh peripheral blood using Ficoll-Paque density gradient centrifugation. Total RNA was extracted with Trizol reagent, and quality was checked on an Agilent 2100 Bioanalyzer. Note on this clonotype: Its binding antigen is unknown. A read error is possible here, since a much larger clone lies one base away.

Here is what the overall study found, with its caveats: Most expanded thyroid clonotypes (frequency above 0.001) were also found in blood, which suggests that blood repertoires may mirror thyroid immune responses. Sample size was not statistically predetermined, and investigators were not blinded to group allocation. In validation, progression to ophthalmopathy was predicted by the model with roughly 69% sensitivity and 72.22% specificity, a median of approximately 6.5 months before onset. Ophthalmopathy was separated from stable hyperthyroidism by a 13 V-J signature model, with 85% to 90% sensitivity and roughly 81% specificity obtained in cross-validation and 80%/75% obtained in testing.

The clonotype was recovered from a woman aged 50 to 65 with Graves' ophthalmopathy. The sample taken for sequencing was blood.

The CDR3 sequence is CASSVGRLLNTKAFF. Here is the DNA: TGTGCCAGCAGCGTAGGTAGGTTGTTGAACACTAAAGCTTTCTTT. The chain is made from TRBV9 and TRBJ1-1, with no reliable assignment of the D segment. From the cysteine through the phenylalanine, the CDR3 covers 15 amino acids. The sequence is cut down to CDR3 DNA, 45 bases in frame from base 1. From the germline V gene, CDR1 is SGDLS and CDR2 is YYNGEE.